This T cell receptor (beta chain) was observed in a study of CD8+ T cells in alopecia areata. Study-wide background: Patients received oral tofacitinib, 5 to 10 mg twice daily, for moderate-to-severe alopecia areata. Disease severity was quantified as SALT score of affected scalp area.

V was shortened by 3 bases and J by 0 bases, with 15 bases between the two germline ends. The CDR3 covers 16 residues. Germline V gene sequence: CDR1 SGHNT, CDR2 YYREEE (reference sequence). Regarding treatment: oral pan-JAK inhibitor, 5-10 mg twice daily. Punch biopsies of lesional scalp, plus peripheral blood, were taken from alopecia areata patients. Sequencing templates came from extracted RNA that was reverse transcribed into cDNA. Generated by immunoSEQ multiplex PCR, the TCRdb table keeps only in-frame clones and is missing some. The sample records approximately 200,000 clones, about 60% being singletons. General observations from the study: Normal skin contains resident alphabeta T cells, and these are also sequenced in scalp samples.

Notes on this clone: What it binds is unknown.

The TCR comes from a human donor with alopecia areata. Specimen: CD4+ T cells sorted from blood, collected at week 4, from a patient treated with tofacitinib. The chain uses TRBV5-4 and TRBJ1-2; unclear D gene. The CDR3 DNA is TGTGCCAGCAGCTCCGCAGGAGGGAGACCTAACTATGGCTACACCTTC. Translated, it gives CASSSAGGRPNYGYTF.